This T cell receptor beta chain was found in a study of OX40 agonist ivuxolimab in advanced cancers. Points on this clone: Its specificity is not known.

Assay: immunoSEQ multiplex PCR; the TCRdb copy retains only in-frame clones and omits some. The sample records fewer than 55,000 clones, around 86% being singletons. Whole-study results and caveats: No antigen was identified for the clonally expanded peripheral T cells. Expanded clones belonging to CD8+ T cells outnumbered, on average, those of CD4+.

Germline-derived CDR1 and CDR2 are MNHEY and SVGAGI. V dropped 5 bases and J dropped 7; count of bases not matched to a gene: 4. This CDR3 is 12 amino acids long. Individuals having autoimmune disease history or systemic immunosuppression were not enrolled. The source is an adult with an advanced solid tumor such as melanoma, head and neck, liver or kidney cancer. The rearrangement links TRBV6-5 to TRBJ2-7, with 8 bases aligning to TRBD1. Sample: CD4+ or CD8+ T cells sorted from blood, taken in a trial of the OX40 agonist ivuxolimab. In nucleotides, the CDR3 is TGTGCCAGCAGTCAGAACAGGGGGGAGCAGTACTTC. Translated: CASSQNRGEQYF.